A selection of T cell receptor beta chains follows, all from one sample in a study of cytomegalovirus exposure and HLA in healthy donors. Repertoires were generated with immunoSEQ multiplex PCR, while TCRdb's copy carries only in-frame clones and drops some. Here the sample spans more than 110,000 clones, approximately 71% being singletons. Sequencing was done on a sample of PBMCs. The source of these receptors is a woman aged 45-60 years in good health and CMV-seronegative. Both conserved end residues are part of each CDR3. Fields, in order: V gene, clone size, D gene, J gene, CDR3 DNA, CDR3 protein. D genes are given only for firm matches. The size entry is marked missing in some rows and otherwise reads once, few, many or a size class.

v_gene: TRBV5-3; abundance: few; d_gene: TRBD2; j_gene: TRBJ2-7; CDR3nt: TGTGCCAGAAGCGGTGACAGGATCGTAGTAGCGGGGGGGCCTACTGGGGAGCAGTACTTC; CDR3aa: CARSGDRIVVAGGPTGEQYF
v_gene: TRBV5-1; abundance: -; d_gene: TRBD2; j_gene: TRBJ2-2; CDR3nt: TGCGCCAGCAGCTTGTCGGGCGGGGGATACTCGAACACCGGGGAGCTGTTTTTT; CDR3aa: CASSLSGGGYSNTGELFF
v_gene: TRBV4-3; abundance: -; d_gene: TRBD2; j_gene: TRBJ2-1; CDR3nt: TGCGCCAGCAGCCGAGGACTAGCGGGGGTGCAGTTCTTC; CDR3aa: CASSRGLAGVQFF
v_gene: TRBV19; abundance: -; d_gene: -; j_gene: TRBJ1-6; CDR3nt: TGTGCCAGTAGCACGTGGAGCTCCTATAATTCACCCCTCCACTTT; CDR3aa: CASSTWSSYNSPLHF
v_gene: TRBV5-4; abundance: -; d_gene: -; j_gene: TRBJ2-5; CDR3nt: TGTGCCAGCAGCTTGAGCCAGGGGCGCCAAGAGACCCAGTACTTC; CDR3aa: CASSLSQGRQETQYF
v_gene: TRBV5-5; abundance: -; d_gene: TRBD1; j_gene: TRBJ2-1; CDR3nt: TGTGCCAGCGACCGGGACAGGCGCAATGAGCAGTTCTTC; CDR3aa: CASDRDRRNEQFF
v_gene: TRBV9; abundance: few; d_gene: -; j_gene: TRBJ1-4; CDR3nt: TGTGCCAGCAGCGTAGAGGAGGGAAAACTGTTTTTT; CDR3aa: CASSVEEGKLFF
v_gene: TRBV29-1; abundance: -; d_gene: -; j_gene: TRBJ2-2; CDR3nt: TGCAGCGTGCGTCGGAGCGCGAACACCGGGGAGCTGTTTTTT; CDR3aa: CSVRRSANTGELFF
v_gene: TRBV11-2; abundance: few; d_gene: -; j_gene: TRBJ2-2; CDR3nt: TGTGCCAGCAGCTTAGTATCGGCAGGGGGGACCGGGGAGCTGTTTTTT; CDR3aa: CASSLVSAGGTGELFF
v_gene: TRBV5-4; abundance: -; d_gene: TRBD2; j_gene: TRBJ2-3; CDR3nt: TGTGCCAGCAGCTTGCAGCGGGGGGCGGTCACAGATACGCAGTATTTT; CDR3aa: CASSLQRGAVTDTQYF
v_gene: TRBV7-2; abundance: -; d_gene: -; j_gene: TRBJ1-1; CDR3nt: TGTGCCAGCAGCCTGACATTGAACACTGAAGCTTTCTTT; CDR3aa: CASSLTLNTEAFF
v_gene: TRBV4-2; abundance: -; d_gene: TRBD1; j_gene: TRBJ2-7; CDR3nt: TGTGCCAGCAGCCAAGGTATTCGGACAGGGGTGGGTGAGCAGTACTTC; CDR3aa: CASSQGIRTGVGEQYF
v_gene: TRBV4-3; abundance: -; d_gene: TRBD2; j_gene: TRBJ2-1; CDR3nt: TGCGCCAGCAGCCAGCAAGCTAGCGGGGGGGGAAATGAGCAGTTCTTC; CDR3aa: CASSQQASGGGNEQFF
v_gene: TRBV5-4; abundance: -; d_gene: -; j_gene: TRBJ2-7; CDR3nt: TGTGCCAGCAGCTTGGGTGCAGGGAACTACGAGCAGTACTTC; CDR3aa: CASSLGAGNYEQYF
v_gene: TRBV11-3; abundance: once; d_gene: TRBD1; j_gene: TRBJ1-6; CDR3nt: TGTGCCAGCAGCTTGACAGGGGTGACATCCCTCCACTTT; CDR3aa: CASSLTGVTSLHF
v_gene: TRBV27; abundance: -; d_gene: -; j_gene: TRBJ2-4; CDR3nt: TGTGCCAGCAGATTTCAGTGGGCCAAAAACATTCAGTACTTC; CDR3aa: CASRFQWAKNIQYF
v_gene: TRBV6-6; abundance: -; d_gene: -; j_gene: TRBJ1-3; CDR3nt: TGTGCCAGCAGTAATCTCCCGGAGTTAGGAAACACCATATATTTT; CDR3aa: CASSNLPELGNTIYF
v_gene: TRBV27; abundance: -; d_gene: TRBD1; j_gene: TRBJ1-5; CDR3nt: TGTGCCAGCAGTTCCACAAAAGGACAGGCAAGCCGTATGGGCAATCAGCCCCAGCATTTT; CDR3aa: CASSSTKGQASRMGNQPQHF
v_gene: TRBV18; abundance: -; d_gene: -; j_gene: TRBJ1-2; CDR3nt: TGTGCCAGCTCACCACCCCAGGGGTTCGGCTACACCTTC; CDR3aa: CASSPPQGFGYTF
v_gene: TRBV6-5; abundance: -; d_gene: -; j_gene: TRBJ2-6; CDR3nt: TGTGCCAGCAGTTCTTCCGGGGCCAACGTCCTGACTTTC; CDR3aa: CASSSSGANVLTF
v_gene: TRBV29-1; abundance: once; d_gene: -; j_gene: TRBJ2-1; CDR3nt: TGCAGCGTTGAAGCGGGTGAGCAGTTCTTC; CDR3aa: CSVEAGEQFF
v_gene: TRBV7-8; abundance: -; d_gene: TRBD1; j_gene: TRBJ1-1; CDR3nt: TGTGCCAGCAGCACCGACAGGGGAATCTGGAGGAACACTGAAGCTTTCTTT; CDR3aa: CASSTDRGIWRNTEAFF
v_gene: TRBV27; abundance: -; d_gene: TRBD1; j_gene: TRBJ1-3; CDR3nt: TGTGCCAGTCGGGAGTTGGGGACAGGACAAAACACCATATATTTT; CDR3aa: CASRELGTGQNTIYF
v_gene: TRBV4-3; abundance: -; d_gene: -; j_gene: TRBJ1-1; CDR3nt: TGCGCCAGCAGCCGTAGCATGGTATTGAACACTGAAGCTTTCTTT; CDR3aa: CASSRSMVLNTEAFF
v_gene: TRBV29-1; abundance: -; d_gene: TRBD1; j_gene: TRBJ2-1; CDR3nt: TGCACTTCCCTCCCCCGAGACAGGGGACCCAATGAGCAGTTCTTC; CDR3aa: CTSLPRDRGPNEQFF
v_gene: TRBV28; abundance: -; d_gene: -; j_gene: TRBJ1-2; CDR3nt: TGTGCCAGCAGCCCAACATCTTCCTATGGCTACACCTTC; CDR3aa: CASSPTSSYGYTF
v_gene: TRBV5-1; abundance: -; d_gene: -; j_gene: TRBJ2-3; CDR3nt: TGCGCCAGTTCTGCACCGGGACTTAGCACAGATACGCAGTATTTT; CDR3aa: CASSAPGLSTDTQYF
v_gene: TRBV7-3; abundance: -; d_gene: TRBD2; j_gene: TRBJ2-3; CDR3nt: TGTGCCAGCAGCTCCCCAGGTAGCGGGGGTAGCACAGATACGCAGTATTTT; CDR3aa: CASSSPGSGGSTDTQYF
v_gene: TRBV9; abundance: -; d_gene: -; j_gene: TRBJ1-6; CDR3nt: TGTGCCAGCGGGGGACTCAATAATTCACCCCTCCACTTT; CDR3aa: CASGGLNNSPLHF